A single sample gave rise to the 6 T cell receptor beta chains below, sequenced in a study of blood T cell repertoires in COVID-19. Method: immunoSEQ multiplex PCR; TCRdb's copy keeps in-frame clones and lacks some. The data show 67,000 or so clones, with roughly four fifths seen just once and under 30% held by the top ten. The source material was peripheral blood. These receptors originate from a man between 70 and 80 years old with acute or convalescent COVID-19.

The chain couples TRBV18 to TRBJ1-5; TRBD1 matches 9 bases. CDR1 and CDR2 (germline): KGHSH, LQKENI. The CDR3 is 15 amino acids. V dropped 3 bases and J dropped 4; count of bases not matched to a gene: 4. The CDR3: CASSPPGTGNQPQHF. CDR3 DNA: TGTGCCAGCTCACCCCCCGGGACAGGGAATCAGCCCCAGCATTTT.

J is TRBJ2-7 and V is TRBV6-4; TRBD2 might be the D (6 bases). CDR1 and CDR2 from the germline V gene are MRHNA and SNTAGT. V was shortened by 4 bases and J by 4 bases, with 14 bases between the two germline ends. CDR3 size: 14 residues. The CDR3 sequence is CASSADGGSYEQYF. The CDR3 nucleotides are TGTGCCAGCAGTGCGGACGGGGGTAGTTACGAGCAGTACTTC.

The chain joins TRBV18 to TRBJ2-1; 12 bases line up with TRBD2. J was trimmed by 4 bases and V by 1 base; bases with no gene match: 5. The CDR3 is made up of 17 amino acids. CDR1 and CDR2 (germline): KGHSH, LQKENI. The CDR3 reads CASSPLTSGSGYNEQFF. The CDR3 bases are TGTGCCAGCTCACCACTGACTAGCGGGAGCGGTTACAATGAGCAGTTCTTC.

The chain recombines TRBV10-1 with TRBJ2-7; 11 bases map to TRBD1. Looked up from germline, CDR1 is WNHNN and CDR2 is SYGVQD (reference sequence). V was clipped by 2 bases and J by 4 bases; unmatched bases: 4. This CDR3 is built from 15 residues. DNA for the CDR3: TGCGCCAGCAGTGAGGGACAGGGGGCGGTTTACGAGCAGTACTTC. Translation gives CASSEGQGAVYEQYF.

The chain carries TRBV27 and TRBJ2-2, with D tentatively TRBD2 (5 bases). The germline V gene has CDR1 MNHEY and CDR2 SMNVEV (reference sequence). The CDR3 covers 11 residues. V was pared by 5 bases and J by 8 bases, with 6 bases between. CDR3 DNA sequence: TGTGCCAGCAGTCGGGGTGGGGAGCTGTTTTTT. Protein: CASSRGGELFF.

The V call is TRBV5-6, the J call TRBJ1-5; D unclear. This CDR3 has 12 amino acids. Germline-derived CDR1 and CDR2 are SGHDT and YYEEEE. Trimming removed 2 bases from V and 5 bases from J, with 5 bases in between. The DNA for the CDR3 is TGTGCCAGCAGCTTCGGTTATCAGCCCCAGCATTTT. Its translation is CASSFGYQPQHF.